Presented here are 28 T cell receptor beta chains from one specimen sequenced in a study of radiotherapy plus CTLA-4 blockade in lung cancer. Generated by immunoSEQ multiplex PCR, the TCRdb table keeps only in-frame clones and is missing some. The sample carries about 62,000 clones, 70% to 80% recorded once. This specimen was peripheral blood, taken from a patient treated with radiotherapy plus ipilimumab. The receptors here all came from a human donor with non-small cell lung cancer who had a complete response to radiotherapy plus ipilimumab.

This clone was observed a single time. The chain uses TRBV2 and TRBJ2-7; 11 nucleotides agree with TRBD1. The CDR3 length is 14 residues. V trimming: 8 bases; J trimming: 4 bases; junction bases outside the gene matches: 7. CDR1 SNHLY and CDR2 FYNNEI come from the germline V gene. As DNA, the CDR3 is TGTGCCAGCGCGCGGGACAGGGGGAGATACGAGCAGTACTTC. The encoded protein is CASARDRGRYEQYF.

The rearrangement links TRBV6-5 to TRBJ1-2, with 7 positions matching TRBD1. CDR1 and CDR2 (germline): MNHEY, SVGAGI. This CDR3 spans 14 amino acids. V lost 6 bases to trimming and J lost 8 bases; unmatched junction nucleotides: 12. DNA of the CDR3: TGTGCCAGCAGCCAGCGACAGGGATGGGACGGCTACACCTTC. Its translation: CASSQRQGWDGYTF.

The chain carries TRBV11-3 and TRBJ2-5, with D perhaps matching TRBD1 (6 bases). The CDR3 sequence is 15 residues long. The V gene lost 2 bases and the J gene lost 2 bases, with 12 bases spanning the gap. Per germline, CDR1 SGHNT and CDR2 YENEEA. In nucleotides, the CDR3 is TGTGCCAGCAGCTTAAATGGCCAGGGGCAAGAGACCCAGTACTTC. Residues: CASSLNGQGQETQYF.

This clone was seen just once. The V call is TRBV9, the J call TRBJ1-1, with D hard to call. From germline, CDR1 is SGDLS and CDR2 YYNGEE. The length of the CDR3 is 13 residues. Trimming took off 0 bases at V and 1 base at J, with 4 bases between the two ends. The CDR3 nucleotides read TGTGCCAGCAGCGTAGGGCGGAACACTGAAGCTTTCTTT. Encoded protein: CASSVGRNTEAFF. The variable domain in full, with the rest retrieved from reference TRBV9 and TRBJ1-1, is DSGVTQTPKHLITATGQRVTLRCSPRSGDLSVYWYQQSLDQGLQFLIQYYNGEERAKGNILERFSAQQFPDLHSELNLSSLELGDSALYFCASSVGRNTEAFFGQGTRLTVV.

The V and J genes are TRBV30 and TRBJ1-1; a possible D gene is TRBD1 (6 bases). Germline V gives CDR1 GTSNPN, CDR2 SVGIG (reference sequence). V gave up 2 bases and J gave up 5 bases, with 12 bases separating them. The CDR3 runs 13 residues. The CDR3 DNA is TGTGCCTGGAGTTTAACAGGGTTGACTGAAGCTTTCTTT. It codes for CAWSLTGLTEAFF.

The rearrangement links TRBV5-4 to TRBJ1-5; possible D gene TRBD1, 6 bases. The CDR3 contains 15 residues. V lost 3 bases, J lost 6 bases, and 16 bases lay in between. Germline CDR1 SGHNT, CDR2 YYREEE (reference sequence). The CDR3 DNA is TGTGCCAGCAGCTGGGGGGGGCGACAGGTTCAGCCCCAGCATTTT. Encoded protein: CASSWGGRQVQPQHF.

This rearrangement joins TRBV2 to TRBJ2-3; maybe TRBD2 (5 bases). The CDR3 runs to 13 residues. The germline gives CDR1 SNHLY, CDR2 FYNNEI. V lost 1 base and J lost 9, with 11 bases in between. The CDR3 DNA reads TGTGCCAGCAGTGAAGTCAAAGGGAGAACGCAGTATTTT. It specifies CASSEVKGRTQYF.

The chain employs TRBV7-9 and TRBJ1-2; D remains unclear. This CDR3 is built from 13 residues. Germline lookup yields CDR1 SEHNR and CDR2 FQNEAQ (reference sequence). The V end was cut by 4 bases, the J end by 7 bases, with 13 bases between. For the CDR3, the DNA is TGTGCCAGCAGCTATGACACGCTCCCTGGCTACACCTTC. Its protein product is CASSYDTLPGYTF.

The rearrangement uses TRBV4-3 and TRBJ2-2; D call uncertain. CDR3 length equals 15 residues. Germline CDR1 and CDR2: LGHNA and YSLEER. Trimming stripped 5 bases from V and 9 bases from J, with 19 bases between. CDR3 in DNA: TGCGCCAGCAGCTTGGTTTGGGCAGGACGCCGGGAGCTGTTTTTT. Translating gives CASSLVWAGRRELFF.

The chain recombines TRBV6-6 with TRBJ2-3, with 11 nucleotides matching TRBD2. Trimming removed 5 bases from V and 3 bases from J; junction bases left unmatched: 1. The CDR3 consists of 14 residues. CDR1 and CDR2 (germline): MNHNY, SVGAGI (reference sequence). CDR3 coding DNA: TGTGCCAGCAGTCGACTAGCGGGAACAGATACGCAGTATTTT. This sequence encodes CASSRLAGTDTQYF.

The J gene is TRBJ1-2, the V gene TRBV14; no reliable D call. Germline V gene data show CDR1 as SGHDN and CDR2 as FVKESK. Trimming removed 0 bases at V and 4 bases at J, with 12 bases between. The CDR3 length is 15 residues. The CDR3: CASSQDTMITYGYTF. In nucleotides, the CDR3 is TGTGCCAGCAGCCAAGATACGATGATTACCTATGGCTACACCTTC.

The chain uses TRBV5-8 and TRBJ2-1; the D call may be TRBD1 or TRBD2 (5 bases each). V was clipped by 3 bases and J by 1 base, with 11 bases between them. CDR3 length equals 15 residues. Germline V gene sequence: CDR1 SGHTS, CDR2 YDEGEE. The CDR3 reads CASSSGTLSYNEQFF. The CDR3 bases are TGTGCCAGCAGCTCCGGGACGCTTTCCTACAATGAGCAGTTCTTC. Supplemented by reference TRBV5-8 and TRBJ2-1, the full variable domain reads EAGVTQSPTHLIKTRGQQATLRCSPISGHTSVYWYQQALGLGLQFLLWYDEGEERNRGNFPPRFSGRQFPNYSSELNVNALELEDSALYLCASSSGTLSYNEQFFGPGTRLTVL.

This rearrangement joins TRBV9 to TRBJ1-2, with 10 bases that match TRBD1. The length of the CDR3 is 15 residues. V shed 1 base and J 8 bases; nucleotides not matched to a gene: 8. Germline lookup yields CDR1 SGDLS and CDR2 YYNGEE. DNA for the CDR3: TGTGCCAGCAGCGTACTGGGACAGGGGACGGGGGGCTACACCTTC. It translates to CASSVLGQGTGGYTF. The complete variable domain, with remaining parts taken from reference TRBV9 and TRBJ1-2, reads DSGVTQTPKHLITATGQRVTLRCSPRSGDLSVYWYQQSLDQGLQFLIQYYNGEERAKGNILERFSAQQFPDLHSELNLSSLELGDSALYFCASSVLGQGTGGYTFGSGTRLTVV.

The chain couples TRBV2 to TRBJ2-1; 15 positions match TRBD2. After removal of 4 bases from V and 9 bases from J, the junction contained 4 bases not matched to a gene. CDR1 is SNHLY, CDR2 FYNNEI, per germline. The CDR3 has 15 amino acids. CDR3 loop: CASSGGLAGGGEQFF. CDR3 in DNA: TGTGCCAGCAGTGGGGGACTAGCGGGAGGAGGTGAGCAGTTCTTC.

The chain recombines TRBV29-1 with TRBJ2-5; 10 nucleotides match TRBD1. The CDR3 contains 16 residues. Unmatched junction bases numbered 16, after V lost 7 bases and J lost 5 bases. Germline V lookup: CDR1 SQVTM, CDR2 ANQGSEA. DNA for the CDR3: TGCAGCGCCTTGAGGGGGACCGGGACAGGGGTGGAGACCCAGTACTTC. Amino acids: CSALRGTGTGVETQYF.

J is TRBJ2-7 and V is TRBV6-5, with TRBD1 matching 7 bases. The germline V gene encodes CDR1 MNHEY and CDR2 SVGAGI. CDR3 size: 14 residues. Trimming at V came to 0 bases and at J to 6 bases, leaving 5 bases not matched to a gene. This chain's CDR3 is CASSYSDRVVEQYF. The CDR3 bases are TGTGCCAGCAGTTACTCCGACAGGGTAGTCGAGCAGTACTTC.

V is TRBV9 and J is TRBJ1-5, with 9 positions matching TRBD1. Trimming cost V 5 bases and J 7 bases; bases outside gene matches: 10. CDR3 size: 15 residues. Germline CDR1 SGDLS, CDR2 YYNGEE. The CDR3 protein is CASSATGGREQPQHF. The CDR3 region has the DNA TGTGCCAGCAGTGCAACAGGGGGCCGGGAACAGCCCCAGCATTTT.

Comment on this clone: This sample also contains other DNA sequences that code for the same CDR3. V gene TRBV5-4 combines with J gene TRBJ1-1, with TRBD1 identical over 11 bases. The V segment lost 3 bases and the J segment 6 bases; nucleotides outside the gene matches: 10. The CDR3 extends over 16 amino acids. Germline V CDR1 and CDR2: SGHNT, YYREEE (reference sequence). The CDR3 protein is CASSSGTGGRGAEAFF. The CDR3 DNA is TGTGCCAGCAGCTCCGGGACAGGGGGTCGGGGGGCTGAAGCTTTCTTT.

This chain joins TRBV6-6 and TRBJ2-1; D not resolved. V was cut by 9 bases and J by 4 bases, with 13 bases left in between. The CDR3 is made up of 13 amino acids. In germline, CDR1 is MNHNY, CDR2 SVGAGI (reference sequence). In nucleotides, the CDR3 is TGTGCCAGTAGGCAACCTCAATACAATGAGCAGTTCTTC. Translating gives CASRQPQYNEQFF.

The chain uses TRBV4-1 and TRBJ2-4; D uncertain. Deletions cut 1 base from V and 10 bases from J, with 17 bases between. The CDR3 is 15 amino acids. Per germline, CDR1 MGHRA and CDR2 YSYEKL. CDR3 nucleotides: TGCGCCAGCAGCCAAGGAAAGAGCTCGGGTCTTATTCAGTACTTC. Translation: CASSQGKSSGLIQYF.

This chain connects TRBV29-1 to TRBJ2-1; possibly TRBD1 or TRBD2 for D (5 bases each). CDR3 length equals 15 residues. Germline V gives CDR1 SQVTM, CDR2 ANQGSEA. V was cut by 5 bases and J by 0 bases, with 14 bases left in between. This CDR3 reads CSVRGGPRSYNEQFF. The CDR3, as DNA: TGCAGCGTTCGGGGCGGGCCTCGCTCCTACAATGAGCAGTTCTTC.

This clone was observed a few times. The chain has TRBV5-1 and TRBJ1-4; 9 nucleotides align to TRBD1. After removal of 4 bases from V and 5 bases from J, the junction contained 9 bases not matched to a gene. The CDR3 covers 16 residues. CDR1 and CDR2 (germline): SGHRS, YFSETQ. CDR3 sequence reads: CASSVLPTGGNEKLFF. Here the CDR3 DNA reads TGCGCCAGCAGCGTTCTCCCCACAGGGGGCAATGAAAAACTGTTTTTT.

This chain uses TRBV18 with TRBJ2-1; D might be TRBD2 (6 bases). This CDR3 has 15 residues. In germline, CDR1 is KGHSH, CDR2 LQKENI. Trimming pared 3 bases from V and 5 bases from J, leaving 14 bases between. CDR3 in amino acids: CASSPPLAGNNEQFF. CDR3 nucleotide sequence: TGTGCCAGCTCACCCCCTCTGGCGGGAAACAATGAGCAGTTCTTC.

This clone was recorded only once. The chain joins TRBV30 to TRBJ2-1, with TRBD2 identical over 13 bases. Germline loops: CDR1 GTSNPN, CDR2 SVGIG (reference sequence). The CDR3 has 15 amino acids. V lost 3 bases and J lost 9; bases outside the gene matches: 8. CDR3 bases: TGTGCCTGGAGCCCCGGACTAGCGGGAGTCGGTGAGCAGTTCTTC. Translating gives CAWSPGLAGVGEQFF.

The J gene is TRBJ2-1, the V gene TRBV10-2; TRBD2 matches at 10 bases. The CDR3 length is 18 residues. The ends lost 5 bases at V and 7 bases at J; junction bases unmatched: 17. Germline V gene data show CDR1 as WSHSY and CDR2 as SAAADI. The CDR3 region is CASSNPGLATRRWNEQFF. For the CDR3, the DNA is TGCGCCAGCAGTAACCCGGGACTAGCGACCCGAAGGTGGAATGAGCAGTTCTTC.

The V call is TRBV27, the J call TRBJ1-2, with D possibly being TRBD1 (5 bases). Germline CDR1 MNHEY, CDR2 SMNVEV (reference sequence). This CDR3 has 14 residues. With 6 bases removed from V and 0 bases from J, the gap between germline ends came to 11 bases. The CDR3 coding sequence is TGTGCCAGCAGATCCGGGGGGGCTAACTATGGCTACACCTTC. Its protein is CASRSGGANYGYTF.

This clone was seen more than once but under ten times. This sequence joins TRBV5-8 and TRBJ1-5; no reliable D call. Trimming took 0 bases from V and 4 from J, leaving 5 bases between them. The CDR3 has 13 amino acids. Germline lookup yields CDR1 SGHTS and CDR2 YDEGEE. CDR3 coding DNA: TGTGCCAGCAGCTTGGTCTTTAATCAGCCCCAGCATTTT. Translated, it gives CASSLVFNQPQHF.

The genes are TRBV6-1 and TRBJ1-4; D possibly corresponds to TRBD1 (6 bases). This CDR3 is built from 14 residues. Germline V gives CDR1 MNHNS, CDR2 SASEGT. V was trimmed by 10 bases and J by 4 bases, leaving 16 bases between them. The CDR3 sequence: CATYYREGNEKLFF. The CDR3 coding sequence is TGTGCCACATATTACAGGGAGGGTAATGAAAAACTGTTTTTT.